The following is a TCR beta chain sequence with its context. J lost 2 bases, V lost 2 bases, and 6 bases had no gene match. There are 16 residues in the CDR3. Per the germline V gene, CDR1 is SGHTA and CDR2 is FQGNSA. This specimen comes from a study of blood T cell repertoires in COVID-19. Individuals drawn from 24 US areas were about 18 to 100 years old. Allocation to cohorts depended on clinical history reported by the participants. Cohort 3 recovered donors had two negative PCRs, clearance, or symptom resolution. Per the authors' pipeline: Scientists estimated how many nucleated cells there were by amplifying reference gene primers. Using immunoSEQ multiplex PCR, the repertoire was profiled, and TCRdb retains in-frame clones only, with some absent. V, J and clone size are those of that table, while D and trimming were read from the DNA. The data show approximately 250,000 clones, around 89% seen once.

The sample was PBMCs or T cells enriched from blood (not recorded which). The clonotype originates from a woman between 25 and 40 years old who had recovered from COVID-19. The chain joins TRBV7-2 to TRBJ2-1; TRBD2 agrees at 7 bases. CDR3 residues: CASSLKGLTTYNEQFF. CDR3 nucleotide sequence: TGTGCCAGCAGCTTAAAGGGACTAACCACCTACAATGAGCAGTTCTTC. Together with reference TRBV7-2 and TRBJ2-1, the CDR3 gives the full variable domain: GAGVSQSPSNKVTEKGKDVELRCDPISGHTALYWYRQSLGQGLEFLIYFQGNSAPDKSGLPSDRFSAERTGGSVSTLTIQRTQQEDSAVYLCASSLKGLTTYNEQFFGPGTRLTVL.